This passage covers 21 T cell receptor beta chains from one sample sequenced in a study of blood T cells in healthy people across ages. A J-beta primer mix and a sample-barcoded 5' primer were used in a second PCR of roughly 6 to 12 cycles. TCRdb reprocessed the 5' RACE reads via MiXCR and lists one record per CDR3 protein. Seen here are around 800,000 distinct CDR3 sequences, around 42% observed once, and the top ten hold around 21%. Sequenced material: blood. All receptors derive from a man in his fifties or sixties in good health.

The rearrangement uses TRBV18 and TRBJ1-6; maybe TRBD1 (5 bases). V lost 5 bases and J 8 bases, leaving 13 bases between the germline ends. Germline CDR1 is KGHSH and CDR2 is LQKENI. The CDR3 contains 14 residues. The CDR3 loop is CASSAGPSDSPLHF. Here the CDR3 DNA reads TGTGCCAGCTCAGCGGGGCCGAGCGATTCACCCCTCCACTTT. Using reference TRBV18 and TRBJ1-6 for the parts outside the CDR3, the full variable domain is NAGVMQNPRHLVRRRGQEARLRCSPMKGHSHVYWYRQLPEEGLKFMVYLQKENIIDESGMPKERFSAEFPKEGPSILRIQQVVRGDSAAYFCASSAGPSDSPLHFGNGTRLTVT.

The gene calls are TRBV11-2 and TRBJ2-7, with D hard to call. The CDR3 spans 14 residues. Germline-derived CDR1 and CDR2 are SGHAT and FQNNGV. V dropped 0 bases and J dropped 3 bases, with 9 bases sitting between them. Here the CDR3 reads CASSLDPIIYEQYF. The DNA for the CDR3 is TGTGCCAGCAGCTTAGACCCTATAATCTACGAGCAGTACTTC.

J is TRBJ2-3 and V is TRBV7-2, with 7 bases that match TRBD2. Looked up from germline, CDR1 is SGHTA and CDR2 is FQGNSA. This CDR3 has 17 residues. The junction had 7 bases not matched to a gene; V was cut back by 1 base and J by 0 bases. CDR3 in amino acids: CASSLEPSGTSTDTQYF. The CDR3 nucleotides read TGTGCCAGCAGCTTAGAGCCTAGCGGAACTAGCACAGATACGCAGTATTTT.

This clonotype showed up just a few times. The rearrangement joins TRBV7-2 to TRBJ2-5, with 9 bases identical to TRBD2. CDR1 is SGHTA and CDR2 is FQGNSA in the germline V gene. This CDR3 has 16 residues. The trim removed 1 base at V and 3 bases at J, leaving 6 bases unmatched. CDR3 in DNA: TGTGCCAGCAGCTTAGAGTGGGCGGGGGGGAAAGAGACCCAGTACTTC. Residues: CASSLEWAGGKETQYF.

CDR3 in DNA: TGTGCCAGTACCCACCTCACGGGGGGGCGGAGTGAGCAGTACTTC. Translating gives CASTHLTGGRSEQYF. V usage is TRBV19 and J usage is TRBJ2-5; TRBD2 agrees at 8 bases. Germline assignment: CDR1 LNHDA and CDR2 SQIVND (reference sequence). This CDR3 region has 15 residues. Trimming at V came to 7 bases and at J to 11 bases, leaving 18 bases not matched to a gene.

Only a few counts were recorded for this clonotype. V and J are TRBV4-1 and TRBJ2-5; D not resolved. The CDR3 consists of 14 residues. CDR1 MGHRA and CDR2 YSYEKL come from the germline V gene. V was shortened by 2 bases and J by 2 bases, with 9 bases between the two germline ends. The CDR3 sequence: CASSQPKAQETQYF. The CDR3 nucleotides read TGCGCCAGCAGCCAACCTAAGGCTCAAGAGACCCAGTACTTC.

V gene TRBV12-3 or TRBV12-4 combines with J gene TRBJ1-2; D gene unclear. V gave up 6 bases and J gave up 6 bases, with 11 bases separating them. This CDR3 has 12 residues. The DNA for the CDR3 is TGTGCCAGCAGGCCTGGGGAGCATGGCTACACCTTC. This sequence encodes CASRPGEHGYTF.

The chain combines TRBV4-1 with TRBJ2-7, with D unclear. V was trimmed by 5 bases and J by 0 bases, leaving 11 bases between them. The CDR3 contains 14 residues. CDR1 and CDR2 from the germline V gene are MGHRA and YSYEKL. CDR3 coding DNA: TGCGCCAGCAGCAATAATCCGGTCTCCTACGAGCAGTACTTC. It yields the protein CASSNNPVSYEQYF.

The J gene is TRBJ2-3, the V gene TRBV7-6; D not resolved. The CDR3 sequence is 16 residues long. CDR1 and CDR2 (germline): SGHVS, FNYEAQ. V lost 5 bases and J 2 bases, leaving 17 bases between the germline ends. The DNA of the CDR3 is TGTGCCAGCAGCCTCCGACCAGGCCCTACCACAGATACGCAGTATTTT. The encoded protein is CASSLRPGPTTDTQYF.

Comment on this clonotype: One end of the junction is discordant with germline, which a read error may explain. V usage is TRBV5-1 and J usage is TRBJ2-1, with D uncertain. This CDR3 contains 16 residues. CDR1 is SGHRS and CDR2 is YFSETQ in the germline V gene. For the CDR3, the DNA is TGCGCCGGCAGCTTTGAACTCGACCCACACTACAATGAGCAGTTCTTC. Translated, it gives CAGSFELDPHYNEQFF.

This clonotype came up a few times. The V gene is TRBV30, the J gene TRBJ1-2; D may be TRBD1 (6 bases). Germline CDR1 reads GTSNPN; CDR2 reads SVGIG (reference sequence). The CDR3 totals 12 residues. V shed 3 bases and J shed 8 bases, with 13 bases lying between them. The CDR3 DNA is TGTGCCTGGAGGAACCACAGGGAAGGCTACACCTTC. The encoded protein is CAWRNHREGYTF.

This clonotype showed up just a few times. CDR3 amino acids: CSGGTGGSGEQFF. The CDR3 DNA follows: TGCAGCGGAGGGACAGGGGGATCGGGAGAGCAGTTCTTC. The chain uses TRBV29-1 and TRBJ2-1, with 11 bases matching TRBD1. Germline V gene sequence: CDR1 SQVTM, CDR2 ANQGSEA. CDR3 length: 13 residues. J lost 10 bases, V lost 7 bases, and 9 bases had no gene match.

Notes on this clonotype: The junction and the germline gene differ at one end; a read error may be behind it. The CDR3 region is CAGRWDMAYEQYF. CDR3 DNA sequence: TGTGCCGGGAGGTGGGATATGGCCTACGAGCAGTACTTC. The V call is TRBV30, the J call TRBJ2-5, with a possible D match to TRBD2 (6 bases). The J call could be wrong; TRBJ2-7 is a better fit for the DNA end. The CDR3 is made up of 13 amino acids. The germline CDR1 and CDR2 sequences are GTSNPN and SVGIG (reference sequence).

This clonotype was recorded a few times. This chain joins TRBV5-1 and TRBJ2-5; 8 bases agree with TRBD1. Germline trimming cut 2 bases from V and 6 bases from J; bases unmatched to any gene: 6. The CDR3 covers 14 residues. Germline V gives CDR1 SGHRS, CDR2 YFSETQ. This chain's CDR3 is CASSLMDREKTQYF. The CDR3 coding sequence is TGCGCCAGCAGCTTAATGGACAGGGAAAAGACCCAGTACTTC.

Remarks on this clonotype: One end of the junction fails to match germline, which may point to a read error. This chain uses TRBV14 with TRBJ2-4; D is possibly TRBD2 (5 bases). Germline CDR1 reads SGHDN; CDR2 reads FVKESK. This CDR3 has 16 residues. The CDR3 bases are TGTGCCAGCAGCCAAGACCGGGGTTATTGGAAAAACGTTCAGTACTTC. Translated, it gives CASSQDRGYWKNVQYF.

The J gene is TRBJ2-5, the V gene TRBV2; D is unclear. In germline, CDR1 is SNHLY, CDR2 FYNNEI. Trimming shortened V by 3 bases and J by 2 bases, and 7 bases separated the two germline ends. The CDR3 length is 13 residues. Here the CDR3 reads CASSEDGQETQYF. DNA of the CDR3: TGTGCCAGCAGTGAGGACGGACAAGAGACCCAGTACTTC.

This clonotype was counted between two and nine times. The rearrangement joins TRBV6-1 to TRBJ2-1; D remains ambiguous. The V gene's germline CDR1 is MNHNS and CDR2 SASEGT. This CDR3 has 13 amino acids. V lost 2 bases, J lost 7 bases, and 9 bases lay in between. Written as DNA, the CDR3 is TGTGCCAGCAGTGAATACGGGCGGAATGAGCAGTTCTTC. It codes for CASSEYGRNEQFF.

The rearrangement joins TRBV5-1 to TRBJ2-1; 9 bases are a match to TRBD2. The end of the DNA is better explained by TRBJ2-7, so the J call may be wrong. There are 14 residues in the CDR3. Germline lookup yields CDR1 SGHRS and CDR2 YFSETQ. The chain's CDR3 is CASCPGTSYNEQYF. CDR3 DNA: TGCGCCAGTTGCCCCGGGACTAGCTACAATGAGCAGTACTTC.

This clonotype was counted at least ten times. The chain uses TRBV7-2 and TRBJ2-1; 7 positions match TRBD2. J was trimmed by 4 bases and V by 7 bases; bases with no gene match: 10. CDR3 length: 15 amino acids. Looked up from germline, CDR1 is SGHTA and CDR2 is FQGNSA. Here the CDR3 DNA reads TGTGCCAGCACCGAAGGCGGGGGACCGTACAATGAGCAGTTCTTC. Translation: CASTEGGGPYNEQFF.

This chain links TRBV15 with TRBJ1-4, with TRBD1 identical over 7 bases. Per the germline V gene, CDR1 is LNHNV and CDR2 is YYDKDF (reference sequence). The CDR3 totals 15 residues. V dropped 0 bases and J dropped 6; count of bases not matched to a gene: 4. The CDR3 sequence is CATSRDKGQYEKLFF. CDR3 DNA sequence: TGTGCCACCAGCAGAGATAAGGGACAGTATGAAAAACTGTTTTTT.

This chain connects TRBV20-1 to TRBJ2-7; TRBD1 agrees at 7 bases. CDR3 length: 13 amino acids. V lost 1 base, J lost 3 bases, and 3 bases stayed unmatched. Per the germline V gene, CDR1 is DFQATT and CDR2 is SNEGSKA (reference sequence). DNA for the CDR3: TGCAGTGCTAGAGGTGACAGGGACTACGAGCAGTACTTC. Its translation is CSARGDRDYEQYF.